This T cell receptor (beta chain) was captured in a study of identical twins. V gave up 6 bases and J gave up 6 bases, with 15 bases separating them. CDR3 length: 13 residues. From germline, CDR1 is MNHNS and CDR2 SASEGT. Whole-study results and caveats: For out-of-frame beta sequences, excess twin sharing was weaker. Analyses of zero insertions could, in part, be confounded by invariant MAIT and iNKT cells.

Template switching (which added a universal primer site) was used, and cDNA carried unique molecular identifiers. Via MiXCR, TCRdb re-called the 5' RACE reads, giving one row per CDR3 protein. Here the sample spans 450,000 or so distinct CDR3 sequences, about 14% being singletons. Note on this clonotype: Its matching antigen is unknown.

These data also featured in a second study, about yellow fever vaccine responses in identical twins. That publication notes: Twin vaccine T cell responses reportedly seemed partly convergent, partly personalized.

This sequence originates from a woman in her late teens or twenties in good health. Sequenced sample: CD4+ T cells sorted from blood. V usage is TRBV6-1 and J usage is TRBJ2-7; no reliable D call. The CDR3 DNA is TGTGCCAGCAGCCTAACTATCGCTGGCGAGCAGTACTTC. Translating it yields CASSLTIAGEQYF.